Here is one TCR beta chain with its context. This clone was detected a few times. Its antigen is unknown. No qualities accompany the bases; no much larger clone lies one base away. This specimen comes from a study of cytomegalovirus exposure and HLA in healthy donors (dated by TCRdb to the late 2010s). Study-level background: An earlier analysis of more than 550 of the donors reported about 300 Gb of sequence data and 117 million unique TCR beta sequences obtained from about 179 million T cells. An early release covering roughly 600 HLA-typed donors comprised approximately 300 gigabases of sequencing data and around 80 million unique TCR sequences. Among the roughly 370 genotyped donors, more than 70% belonged to the genetic ancestry cluster associated with self-reported Caucasian donors. The aim of the study was to test whether cataloging public T cell receptors could identify signatures of past pathogen exposure. Using immunosequencing, the study profiled T cell repertoires from 500 to 800 subjects and related those repertoires to cytomegalovirus serostatus. Along with the roughly 700-subject first cohort, a separate validation cohort of over a hundred different subjects was used. To predict cytomegalovirus infection status, the study brought together high-throughput TCR immunosequencing, statistical association of individual TCRs with disease status, and machine learning. A later analysis re-analyzed previously published TCR beta repertoires from 600 to 850 donors and added high-resolution HLA genotyping to study TCR occurrence patterns. In the later analysis, no new phenotypic data were used to find candidate immune exposures; instead, reliance was placed on TCR beta sequences and their occurrence across donors. An earlier analysis of more than 450 of the donors used high-throughput TCR beta sequencing to judge whether each TCR beta V gene segment behaved as functional or pseudogenic. Donor age, sex, ethnicity and CMV serostatus were collected together with the repertoire data. A later genetic analysis used genome-wide SNP genotypes for about 55% of the 666 donors, treating that subset as a discovery cohort. Every repertoire in the discovery cohort had been generated on one and the same sequencing platform. HLA typing covered class I and class II loci at four-digit resolution. The number of typed donors differed by locus: roughly 629-640 for A, B, C, DRB1 and DQB1; 500 to 550 for DQA1; over 600 for DPA1; and 450 to 480 for DPB1. Several DR-DQ haplotypes were treated as single units for association and clustering because of strong linkage in the cohort. On average, 235,054 unique TCR beta nucleotide sequences were sequenced per donor among some 420 genotyped donors of the cohort, with roughly 20% of those sequences being non-productive. Beyond this particular receptor, the publication reports: A later analysis reported that several top co-occurrence clusters appeared linked to parvovirus B19, influenza, CMV and Epstein-Barr virus. Most TCR sequences were observed very rarely across donors, whereas some public TCRs were present in many individuals. In an earlier analysis of around 600 of the donors, most TCR beta V segments appeared in productive rearrangements about 90% or about 30% of the time, broadly matching IMGT annotations. Most CMV-associated TCR beta chains appeared to be HLA-restricted in a later analysis, and the HLA associations seemed to be driven largely by CMV exposure. For the cohort, immune exposure information was limited to CMV serostatus. In a later analysis, the rate of TCR association differed among HLA loci, with DRB1 alleles having the most associated TCRs and HLA-C alleles having the fewest. Compared with the approximately 670-donor mean, donors in an Asian-associated ancestry cluster had fewer N-insertions in productive TCRs, according to a later genetic analysis. A cluster of highly shared sequence variants was judged likely to represent a technical artifact of the sequencing pipeline. A further reported finding was that TCR beta sequences accurately predicted the HLA-A and HLA-B alleles for most subjects in the first cohort. Over 15 rarely observed V segments, including chromosome 9 orphons, were excluded from the earlier analysis of approximately 500 of the donors because counts were too low. According to the authors, the approach could potentially be generalized to other disease states and immunological phenotypes. Specific HLA alleles were associated with 16,951 TCR beta sequences at a false discovery rate of 0.05 in a later analysis. A total of 150 or so TCR beta chains were listed by the study as associated with cytomegalovirus. The classifier was reported to diagnose cytomegalovirus status with high specificity and sensitivity in both the original cohort and the validation cohort. Some IMGT-functional V segments, including TRBV6-2 and TRBV6-3, could not be distinguished by the 87-base-pair reads and were therefore excluded. A later analysis found that HLA-associated TCR beta chains were more clonally expanded and had lower generation probabilities than equally common non-associated chains. Because HLA typing was unavailable for some donors at each locus, only the typed subset was used in association tests. Three of the identified cytomegalovirus-associated TCR beta chains were confirmed in vitro to be specific for cytomegalovirus antigens. V-gene and J-gene trimming of TCR beta chains was associated with a missense DCLRE1C variant in a later genetic analysis, and the association was replicated in an independent cohort. When HLA alleles, especially DR and DQ, strongly co-occurred, attributing TCR associations to individual alleles was difficult. Sequencing depth was assumed to be roughly uniform across donors in the presence/absence analyses, though that assumption may not hold. The cohort was sequenced for TCR beta chains only, and without alpha or paired-chain data the features that could be detected were limited. Linkage disequilibrium might explain the correlated functional status among segregating V segments, but an unknown experimental factor could not be excluded.

Between the V and J ends, shortened by 6 bases and 4 bases respectively, the junction contains 14 bases. From cysteine to phenylalanine, the CDR3 is 14 amino acids long. The only DNA kept is the CDR3, 42 bases in frame from the first base. In the germline V gene, CDR1 corresponds to MGHDK and CDR2 to SYGVNS. The library was obtained by the immunoSEQ multiplex PCR assay. For the multiplex PCR, a mixture combining 60 forward primers for TCR Vbeta segments and 13 reverse primers for TCR Jbeta segments was used. Amplification of the CDR3 region of rearranged TCR beta genes was performed with a multiplex PCR assay on genomic DNA. The Illumina HiSeq System was used to sequence the amplified TCR beta libraries as 87-base-pair reads. In the authors' own workflow: In a later analysis, approximately 74 million unique TCR beta chains were counted across the approximately 620 repertoires, and roughly 11 million of these chains were shared by at least two donors. To remove PCR and sequencing errors, raw reads were error-corrected and collapsed into unique sequences using a nearest-neighbor algorithm that merged closely related sequences. To assign V, D and J gene segments, CDR3 sequences were aligned to IMGT reference sequences. For a sequence to be retained, a match of at least six nucleotides was required to both a V gene segment and a J gene segment. Rearrangements were classified as productive when the CDR3 lacked stop codons and remained in frame with V and J, and all other rearrangements were classified as non-productive. CDR3 was defined by IMGT convention, running from the second conserved V-encoded cysteine to the conserved J-encoded phenylalanine. The earlier analysis of a few hundred of the donors excluded any sequence lacking an unambiguous match to a single V gene segment. In an earlier analysis of around 600 of the donors, V segments were called functional above 56.7% productive rearrangements and were called segregating when the between-donor standard deviation exceeded 5%. To diagnose cytomegalovirus status from the catalog of TCR beta chain sequences, a statistical classification framework was built. A later analysis assigned V and J genes by comparing TCR nucleotide sequences with IMGT/GENE-DB human TR gene sequences. A later analysis assigned CDR3 sequences and most-parsimonious VDJ recombination scenarios with the TCRdist pipeline. In a later analysis, each TCR beta chain was defined by its CDR3 amino acid sequence together with its V-gene family, and reads lacking a unique V-gene family were excluded. A later analysis removed 450 to 600 highly shared, low-generation-probability nucleotide sequences to deal with suspected cross-contamination and a sequencing artifact. In a later analysis, a clonal expansion index for each public chain was calculated from normalized within-repertoire ranks of inferred template counts. In a later analysis, generation probabilities were computed using a VDJ recombination model fitted to out-of-frame rearrangements, and the results were checked against IGoR. Hypergeometric tests were used in a later analysis to score TCR-TCR, TCR-HLA and TCR-CMV co-occurrence, with a repertoire-size bias correction applied to the TCR pairs. A later analysis estimated false discovery rates by permuting HLA or CMV assignments 20 times. A later analysis grouped co-occurring TCRs with DBSCAN, adding TCRdist sequence similarity when clustering within HLA-allele-positive subsets. Repertoires with fewer than 30,000 or more than 120,000 public chains, plus five repertoires with anomalous nucleotide sharing, were excluded from co-occurrence clustering. Not all clones reach the TCRdb copy of this immuneACCESS table, which keeps in-frame sequences only. Checked studies attribute under half of the gap to unresolved V genes and leave the rest unexplained. Clone size and the V and J calls come from that table; the DNA yielded D and trimming. A total of about 160,000 clones appear in this sample, over 70% of them only once. 8% to 10% of the sample rests with the top ten.

The cohort comprised 666 healthy bone marrow donors. At the time of sampling, every cohort member was nominally healthy, though immune exposures that went unrecorded were likely present. The donor was CMV seropositive and belonged to the group of 250 to 350 seropositive cohort members. Each donor provided a peripheral blood sample, and peripheral blood mononuclear cells were used for TCR beta sequencing. The Qiagen DNeasy Blood Extraction Kit was used to extract genomic DNA from the blood cell samples. The receptor comes from a man aged 18 to 30 in good health and CMV-seropositive. The sequence is built from TRBV25-1 and TRBJ2-3; the D segment could be TRBD1, given 7 matching bases. The sequencing input was PBMCs. This receptor carries the CDR3 CASRGGQTADTQYF. The DNA sequence is TGTGCCAGCAGGGGGGGACAGACGGCAGATACGCAGTATTTT.